The 20 T cell receptor beta chains listed next were all sequenced from one sample in a study of blood T cells in healthy people across ages. With a J-beta primer mix and a sample-barcoded 5' primer, a second PCR ran about 7 to 12 cycles. TCRdb passed the 5' RACE reads through MiXCR, listing each CDR3 protein once. In the table there are around 520,000 distinct CDR3 sequences, about 25% of which are singletons. These data were also reused for a study on T cells of mothers and their children.

Sequencing used blood. The receptors here all came from a boy aged 2 to 10 in good health.

This clonotype was found a few times. The chain carries TRBV12-3 or TRBV12-4 and TRBJ2-1; TRBD2 matches at 9 bases. Trimming at V came to 8 bases and at J to 2 bases, leaving 1 base not matched to a gene. This CDR3 is built from 13 residues. CDR3 sequence: CASGGRAYNEQFF. In nucleotides, the CDR3 is TGTGCCAGCGGCGGGAGGGCCTACAATGAGCAGTTCTTC.

V gene TRBV7-3 combines with J gene TRBJ1-2; 10 nucleotides line up with TRBD1. CDR3 length: 13 residues. Germline V gene lookup returns CDR1 SGHTA and CDR2 FQGTGA. The V gene end was trimmed by 4 bases and the J gene end by 7 bases; junction bases not matched to a gene: 3. CDR3 nucleotides: TGTGCCAGCAGCTCGGGACAGGGGTCTGGCTACACCTTC. It encodes CASSSGQGSGYTF. Using reference TRBV7-3 and TRBJ1-2 for the parts outside the CDR3, the full variable domain is GAGVSQTPSNKVTEKGKYVELRCDPISGHTALYWYRQSLGQGPEFLIYFQGTGAADDSGLPNDRFFAVRPEGSVSTLKIQRTERGDSAVYLCASSSGQGSGYTFGSGTRLTVV.

V is TRBV7-9 and J is TRBJ2-3; TRBD2 matches 10 bases. This CDR3 has 18 residues. The trim removed 1 base at V and 5 bases at J, leaving 12 bases unmatched. The germline V gene has CDR1 SEHNR and CDR2 FQNEAQ (reference sequence). The CDR3 sequence: CASSLGRRSGRAVDTQYF. DNA for the CDR3: TGTGCCAGCAGCTTAGGGCGTCGGAGCGGGAGGGCCGTAGATACGCAGTATTTT.

This rearrangement joins TRBV7-9 to TRBJ2-5; 9 bases are a match to TRBD1. The CDR3 runs 15 residues. With 5 bases clipped from V and 4 bases from J, the junction kept 8 bases outside the gene matches. Germline CDR1 reads SEHNR; CDR2 reads FQNEAQ (reference sequence). The chain's CDR3 is CASSPRTGEVETQYF. CDR3 DNA sequence: TGTGCCAGCAGCCCCCGGACAGGGGAAGTAGAGACCCAGTACTTC. Filled out from reference TRBV7-9 and TRBJ2-5, the complete variable domain reads DTGVSQNPRHKITKRGQNVTFRCDPISEHNRLYWYRQTLGQGPEFLTYFQNEAQLEKSRLLSDRFSAERPKGSFSTLEIQRTEQGDSAMYLCASSPRTGEVETQYFGPGTRLLVL.

This chain joins TRBV25-1 and TRBJ1-6, with D maybe TRBD1 (5 bases). Germline values: CDR1 MGHDK, CDR2 SYGVNS. Deletions cut 8 bases from V and 8 bases from J, with 19 bases between. This CDR3 spans 15 amino acids. CDR3 nucleotide sequence: TGTGCCAGCTCTACAGCAGGGCGAGTTGATTCACCCCTCCACTTT. It encodes CASSTAGRVDSPLHF.

The sample holds a few counts of this clonotype. This rearrangement joins TRBV7-2 to TRBJ1-3; perhaps TRBD1 as D (6 bases). The germline gives CDR1 SGHTA, CDR2 FQGNSA. This CDR3 is 15 amino acids long. Trimming stripped 4 bases from V and 1 base from J, with 11 bases between. The CDR3 nucleotides read TGTGCCAGCAGCTCGATTCAGGGGTCTGGAAACACCATATATTTT. Translated: CASSSIQGSGNTIYF.

The chain combines TRBV24-1 with TRBJ2-3; D may match TRBD1 or TRBD2 (5 bases each). CDR1 is KGHDR, CDR2 SFDVKD, per germline. The CDR3 covers 15 residues. The V end lost 4 bases, the J end lost 1 base, and 11 bases lay between the germline ends. CDR3 amino acids: CATSDPMGGTDTQYF. The CDR3 DNA sequence: TGTGCCACCAGTGACCCAATGGGGGGCACAGATACGCAGTATTTT.

This clonotype was counted at least ten times. The rearrangement uses TRBV7-2 and TRBJ1-1, with 7 bases lining up with TRBD1. The CDR3 contains 13 residues. Germline trimming cut 4 bases from V and 4 bases from J; bases unmatched to any gene: 3. Germline assignment: CDR1 SGHTA and CDR2 FQGNSA. Here the CDR3 DNA reads TGTGCCAGCAGCTCGACAGGGAGCACTGAAGCTTTCTTT. Its protein product is CASSSTGSTEAFF.

The chain carries TRBV3-1 and TRBJ1-3; D call uncertain. Trimming shortened V by 6 bases and J by 4 bases, and 7 bases separated the two germline ends. CDR1 is LGHDT and CDR2 is YNNKEL in the germline V gene (reference sequence). The CDR3 is made up of 12 amino acids. The CDR3 region is CASSWKGNTIYF. The CDR3 DNA is TGTGCCAGCAGTTGGAAGGGAAACACCATATATTTT. Looking up the rest from reference TRBV3-1 and TRBJ1-3 gives the full variable domain: DTAVSQTPKYLVTQMGNDKSIKCEQNLGHDTMYWYKQDSKKFLKIMFSYNNKELIINETVPNRFSPKSPDKAHLNLHINSLELGDSAVYFCASSWKGNTIYFGEGSWLTVV.

This clonotype has only a few counts. The chain joins TRBV3-1 to TRBJ2-1, with 9 bases that match TRBD2. CDR1 and CDR2 from the germline V gene are LGHDT and YNNKEL (reference sequence). J lost 5 bases, V lost 0 bases, and 5 bases had no gene match. The CDR3 sequence is 16 residues long. The CDR3 here is CASSQELTSGDNEQFF. CDR3 sequence (DNA): TGTGCCAGCAGCCAAGAGTTGACTAGCGGCGACAATGAGCAGTTCTTC.

The chain has TRBV20-1 and TRBJ2-7; no firm D call. The V end was cut by 5 bases, the J end by 3 bases, with 8 bases between. The CDR3 spans 11 residues. Germline CDR1 is DFQATT and CDR2 is SNEGSKA (reference sequence). CDR3 residues: CSAQPVYEQYF. CDR3 sequence (DNA): TGCAGTGCTCAACCGGTCTACGAGCAGTACTTC.

This clonotype was detected a few times. An end of the junction differs from the germline gene, which may be a read error. This sequence joins TRBV3-1 and TRBJ2-4, with D unresolved. Looked up from germline, CDR1 is LGHDT and CDR2 is YNNKEL (reference sequence). The CDR3 contains 11 residues. The chain's CDR3 is CASSQESQAVF. The CDR3 bases are TGTGCCAGCAGCCAAGAAAGTCAGGCGGTCTTC.

The chain carries TRBV2 and TRBJ2-2, with D tentatively TRBD2 (5 bases). The germline gives CDR1 SNHLY, CDR2 FYNNEI. This CDR3 is 13 amino acids long. V lost 6 bases, J lost 6 bases, and 11 bases lay in between. Here the CDR3 DNA reads TGTGCCAGCAGCCGTACCGGGGCCGGGGAGCTGTTTTTT. Amino acids: CASSRTGAGELFF.

The J gene is TRBJ2-5, the V gene TRBV28; D gene unclear. Looked up from germline, CDR1 is MDHEN and CDR2 is SYDVKM. Trimming left V 2 bases short and J 5 bases short, with 6 bases between. This CDR3 has 12 amino acids. The CDR3 is CASSLEFETQYF. DNA of the CDR3: TGTGCCAGCAGTTTAGAGTTCGAGACCCAGTACTTC.

In regard to this clonotype: Because the CDR3 is missing its conserved closing phenylalanine or tryptophan, this is likely a read error. The gene calls are TRBV7-3 and TRBJ2-1, with 13 bases that match TRBD2. Germline CDR1 and CDR2: SGHTA and FQGTGA. The CDR3 has 15 amino acids. V was clipped by 5 bases and J by 5 bases; unmatched bases: 3. This chain's CDR3 is CASSRGLAGNNEQFL. The CDR3, as DNA: TGTGCCAGCAGCCGGGGACTAGCGGGGAACAATGAGCAGTTCCTC.

The V call is TRBV7-9, the J call TRBJ1-1; no firm D call. V lost 1 base, J lost 1 base, and 7 bases lay in between. The CDR3 runs 14 residues. Germline CDR1 SEHNR, CDR2 FQNEAQ (reference sequence). In DNA, the CDR3 is TGTGCCAGCAGCTTAGTTTTAAAGAACACTGAAGCTTTCTTT. Protein sequence: CASSLVLKNTEAFF.

The rearrangement links TRBV20-1 to TRBJ2-5; 12 bases are shared with TRBD2. Trimming removed 3 bases from V and 2 bases from J; junction bases left unmatched: 7. This CDR3 comprises 16 residues. Germline V lookup: CDR1 DFQATT, CDR2 SNEGSKA (reference sequence). In DNA, the CDR3 is TGCAGTGCTAGGCTCCTAGCGGGAGGGGATCAAGAGACCCAGTACTTC. Protein sequence: CSARLLAGGDQETQYF.

This clonotype was seen only a few times. The chain carries TRBV20-1 and TRBJ1-2; D unclear. The CDR3 has 13 amino acids. Per the germline V gene, CDR1 is DFQATT and CDR2 is SNEGSKA (reference sequence). The V end lost 6 bases, the J end lost 4 bases, and 15 bases lay between the germline ends. CDR3 loop: CSAQTPGGYGYTF. The CDR3 DNA is TGCAGTGCCCAAACCCCCGGCGGCTATGGCTACACCTTC.

This clonotype was seen ten or more times. The rearrangement joins TRBV20-1 to TRBJ2-5; TRBD1 agrees at 7 bases. V shed 6 bases and J 9 bases; nucleotides not matched to a gene: 22. This CDR3 has 16 residues. Germline CDR1 DFQATT, CDR2 SNEGSKA (reference sequence). This CDR3 is CSAKNRDRVLSDPQYF. DNA of the CDR3: TGCAGTGCAAAAAACCGGGACAGAGTTCTTTCCGACCCCCAGTACTTC.

The J gene is TRBJ2-5, the V gene TRBV20-1, with 7 bases lining up with TRBD1. J was trimmed by 4 bases and V by 5 bases; bases with no gene match: 4. The CDR3 is 12 residues long. In germline, CDR1 is DFQATT, CDR2 SNEGSKA (reference sequence). DNA for the CDR3: TGCAGTGCTGGGGGACAGATAGAGACCCAGTACTTC. Amino acid sequence: CSAGGQIETQYF.